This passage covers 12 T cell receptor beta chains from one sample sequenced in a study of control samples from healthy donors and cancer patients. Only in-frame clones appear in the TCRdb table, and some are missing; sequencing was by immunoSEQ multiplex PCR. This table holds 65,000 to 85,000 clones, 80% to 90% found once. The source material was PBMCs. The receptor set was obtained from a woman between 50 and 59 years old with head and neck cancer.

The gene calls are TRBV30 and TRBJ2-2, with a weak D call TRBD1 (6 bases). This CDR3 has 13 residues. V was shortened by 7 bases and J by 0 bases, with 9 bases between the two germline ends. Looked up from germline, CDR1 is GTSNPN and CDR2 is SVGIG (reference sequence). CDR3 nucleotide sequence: TGTGCCTCCGGGGACACGAACACCGGGGAGCTGTTTTTT. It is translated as CASGDTNTGELFF.

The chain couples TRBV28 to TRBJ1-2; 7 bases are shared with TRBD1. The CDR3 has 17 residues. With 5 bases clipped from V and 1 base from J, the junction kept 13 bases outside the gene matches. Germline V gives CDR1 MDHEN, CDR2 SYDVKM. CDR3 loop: CASSDSPRDRVNYGYTF. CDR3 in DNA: TGTGCCAGCAGTGATTCTCCCCGGGACAGAGTTAACTATGGCTACACCTTC.

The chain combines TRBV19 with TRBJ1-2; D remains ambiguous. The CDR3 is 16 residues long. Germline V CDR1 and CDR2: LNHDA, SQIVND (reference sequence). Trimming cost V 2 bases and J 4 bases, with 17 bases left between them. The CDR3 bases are TGTGCCAGTAGTATATTCGGTGAAGGTAGCGGCTATGGCTACACCTTC. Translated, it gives CASSIFGEGSGYGYTF.

The CDR3 coding sequence is TGTGCCAGCAGCTTGGGCCTCAATGATGGCTACACCTTC. Translation: CASSLGLNDGYTF. The rearrangement links TRBV5-5 to TRBJ1-2; D unclear. Germline V CDR1 and CDR2: SGHKS, YYEKEE (reference sequence). Deletions cut 0 bases from V and 6 bases from J, with 9 bases between. The CDR3 consists of 13 residues. Combining the CDR3 with reference TRBV5-5 and TRBJ1-2 gives the whole variable domain DAGVTQSPTHLIKTRGQQVTLRCSPISGHKSVSWYQQVLGQGPQFIFQYYEKEERGRGNFPDRFSARQFPNYSSELNVNALLLGDSALYLCASSLGLNDGYTFGSGTRLTVV.

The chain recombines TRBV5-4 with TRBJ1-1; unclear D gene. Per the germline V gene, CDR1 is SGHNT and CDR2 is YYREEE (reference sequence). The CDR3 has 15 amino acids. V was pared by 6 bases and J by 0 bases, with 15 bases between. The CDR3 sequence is CASTPSGNLNTEAFF. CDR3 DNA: TGTGCCAGCACCCCTTCCGGGAATCTGAACACTGAAGCTTTCTTT.

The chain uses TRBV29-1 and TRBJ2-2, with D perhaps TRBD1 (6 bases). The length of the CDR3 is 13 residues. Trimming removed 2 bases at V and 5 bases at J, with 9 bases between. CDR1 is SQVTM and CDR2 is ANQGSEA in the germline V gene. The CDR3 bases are TGCAGCGTTGAACAGGGGTGGACCGGGGAGCTGTTTTTT. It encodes CSVEQGWTGELFF.

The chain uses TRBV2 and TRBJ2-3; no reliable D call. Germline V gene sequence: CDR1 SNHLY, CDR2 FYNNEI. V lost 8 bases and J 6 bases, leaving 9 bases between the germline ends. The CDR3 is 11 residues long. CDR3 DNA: TGTGCCAGCGAGGAGAATGATACGCAGTATTTT. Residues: CASEENDTQYF.

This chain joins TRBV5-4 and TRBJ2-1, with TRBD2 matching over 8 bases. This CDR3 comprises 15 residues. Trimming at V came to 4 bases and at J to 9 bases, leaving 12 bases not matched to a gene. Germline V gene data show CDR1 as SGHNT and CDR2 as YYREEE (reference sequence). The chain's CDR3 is CASSALTSGSGEQFF. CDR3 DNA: TGTGCCAGCAGCGCCCTCACTAGCGGATCCGGTGAGCAGTTCTTC.

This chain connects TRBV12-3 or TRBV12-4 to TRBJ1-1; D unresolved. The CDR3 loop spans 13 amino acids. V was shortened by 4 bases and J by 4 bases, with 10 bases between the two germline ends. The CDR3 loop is CASSSGWGTEAFF. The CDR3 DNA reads TGTGCCAGCAGTTCTGGTTGGGGCACTGAAGCTTTCTTT.

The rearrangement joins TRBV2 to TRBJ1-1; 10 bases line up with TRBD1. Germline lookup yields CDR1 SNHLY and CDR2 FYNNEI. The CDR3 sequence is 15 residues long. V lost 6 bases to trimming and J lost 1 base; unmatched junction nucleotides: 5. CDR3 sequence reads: CASRGRTGGNTEAFF. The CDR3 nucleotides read TGTGCCAGCAGGGGAAGGACAGGGGGGAACACTGAAGCTTTCTTT. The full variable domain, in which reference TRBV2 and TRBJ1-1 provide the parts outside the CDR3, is EPEVTQTPSHQVTQMGQEVILRCVPISNHLYFYWYRQILGQKVEFLVSFYNNEISEKSEIFDDQFSVERPDGSNFTLKIRSTKLEDSAMYFCASRGRTGGNTEAFFGQGTRLTVV.

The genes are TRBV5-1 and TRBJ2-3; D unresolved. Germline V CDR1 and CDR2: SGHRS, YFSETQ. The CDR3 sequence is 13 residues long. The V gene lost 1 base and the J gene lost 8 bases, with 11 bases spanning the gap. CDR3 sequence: CASSLTELGTQYF. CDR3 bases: TGCGCCAGCAGCTTGACAGAATTGGGTACGCAGTATTTT.

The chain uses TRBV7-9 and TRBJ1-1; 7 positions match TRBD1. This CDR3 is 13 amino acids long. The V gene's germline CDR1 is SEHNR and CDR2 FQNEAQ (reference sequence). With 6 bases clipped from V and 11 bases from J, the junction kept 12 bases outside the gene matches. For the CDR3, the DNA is TGTGCCAGCAGTTCAAGACAGGGTCGGGAGGCTTTCTTT. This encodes CASSSRQGREAFF. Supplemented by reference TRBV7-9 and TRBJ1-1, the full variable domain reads DTGVSQNPRHKITKRGQNVTFRCDPISEHNRLYWYRQTLGQGPEFLTYFQNEAQLEKSRLLSDRFSAERPKGSFSTLEIQRTEQGDSAMYLCASSSRQGREAFFGQGTRLTVV.